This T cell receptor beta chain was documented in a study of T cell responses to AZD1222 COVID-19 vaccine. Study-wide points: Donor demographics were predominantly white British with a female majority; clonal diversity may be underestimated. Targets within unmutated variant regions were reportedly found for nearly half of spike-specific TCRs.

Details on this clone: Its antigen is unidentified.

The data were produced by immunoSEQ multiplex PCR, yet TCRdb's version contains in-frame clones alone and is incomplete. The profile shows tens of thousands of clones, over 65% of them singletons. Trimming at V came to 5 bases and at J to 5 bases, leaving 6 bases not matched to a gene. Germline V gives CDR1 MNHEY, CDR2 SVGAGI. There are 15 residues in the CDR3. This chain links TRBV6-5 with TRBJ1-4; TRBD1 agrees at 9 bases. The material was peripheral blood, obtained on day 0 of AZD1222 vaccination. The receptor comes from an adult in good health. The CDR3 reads CASSPTGGGNEKLFF. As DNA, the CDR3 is TGTGCCAGCAGTCCAACAGGGGGCGGAAATGAAAAACTGTTTTTT.